Shown below are 8 T cell receptor beta chains from a single sample sequenced in a study of cytomegalovirus exposure and HLA in healthy donors (dated by TCRdb to the late 2010s). Library preparation used the immunoSEQ multiplex PCR assay. For the multiplex PCR, a mixture combining 60 forward primers for TCR Vbeta segments and 13 reverse primers for TCR Jbeta segments was used. The source is immuneACCESS, and TCRdb retained only in-frame sequences with V and J called. Part of the clones is not carried over; for the studies checked, unresolved V genes explain less than half of this, and the remainder is unexplained. The sample records under 200,000 clones, 80% to 85% of which are singletons. Together, the top ten hold 1.9% of the sample. What was sequenced was PBMCs. These receptors were obtained from a human donor in good health.

The V gene is TRBV2, the J gene TRBJ1-2; D ambiguous. The CDR3 spans 12 residues. V dropped 2 bases and J dropped 4 bases, with 5 bases sitting between them. Germline V gene data show CDR1 as SNHLY and CDR2 as FYNNEI. DNA of the CDR3: TGTGCCAGCAGTGAAACATCCTATGGCTACACCTTC. Translating gives CASSETSYGYTF.

CDR3: CASSQERGGPDTQYF. CDR3 nucleotides: TGTGCCAGCAGCCAAGAGCGGGGGGGCCCAGATACGCAGTATTTT. The chain is built from TRBV4-2 and TRBJ2-3; TRBD2 agrees at 9 bases. Trimming cost V 0 bases and J 4 bases; bases outside gene matches: 2. Germline V gene sequence: CDR1 LGHNA, CDR2 YNFKEQ. This CDR3 is 15 amino acids long.

This chain uses TRBV29-1 with TRBJ2-2; 7 positions agree with TRBD1. Germline V gives CDR1 SQVTM, CDR2 ANQGSEA. This CDR3 spans 14 amino acids. The J segment lost 3 bases and the V segment lost 4 bases, leaving 5 bases of the junction unmatched. This CDR3 reads CSVAGTVYTGELFF. CDR3 sequence (DNA): TGCAGCGTTGCAGGGACAGTGTACACCGGGGAGCTGTTTTTT.

The V and J genes are TRBV4-3 and TRBJ2-6, with D tentatively TRBD2 (5 bases). Germline loops: CDR1 LGHNA, CDR2 YSLEER. V lost 4 bases, J lost 2 bases, and 18 bases lay in between. This CDR3 comprises 18 residues. The CDR3 coding sequence is TGCGCCAGCAGCCGAGCCCTAGCTCTTTCCCCTGGGGCCAACGTCCTGACTTTC. Translating gives CASSRALALSPGANVLTF.

The chain recombines TRBV7-2 with TRBJ2-7; TRBD2 matches at 15 bases. This CDR3 is 16 amino acids long. Germline assignment: CDR1 SGHTA and CDR2 FQGNSA. Losses at the gene ends were 5 bases for V and 6 bases for J; bases not matched to a gene: 8. The CDR3, as DNA: TGTGCCAGCAGCCTCACAGGACTAGCGGGGGGGCCCGAGCAGTACTTC. This encodes CASSLTGLAGGPEQYF.

The rearrangement joins TRBV28 to TRBJ1-3, with 10 nucleotides matching TRBD1. CDR1 and CDR2 from the germline V gene are MDHEN and SYDVKM. The CDR3 length is 16 residues. V shed 4 bases and J 7 bases; nucleotides not matched to a gene: 10. The CDR3 region has the DNA TGTGCCAGCAGTTCTAACAGGGCGGACAGGGGGAACACCATATATTTT. Encoded protein: CASSSNRADRGNTIYF. The whole variable domain, filled in from reference TRBV28 and TRBJ1-3, reads DVKVTQSSRYLVKRTGEKVFLECVQDMDHENMFWYRQDPGLGLRLIYFSYDVKMKEKGDIPEGYSVSREKKERFSLILESASTNQTSMYLCASSSNRADRGNTIYFGEGSWLTVV.

The chain recombines TRBV7-2 with TRBJ2-5; D is possibly TRBD1 (6 bases). Germline loops: CDR1 SGHTA, CDR2 FQGNSA. CDR3 length equals 16 residues. The V and J ends lost 2 bases and 0 bases respectively, with 13 bases between them. CDR3 nucleotide sequence: TGTGCCAGCAGCTTATTGGGGGCCGGGTACCAAGAGACCCAGTACTTC. Its translation: CASSLLGAGYQETQYF.

This clone was observed once. The CDR3 DNA follows: TGTGCCAGCACCCGGACAGGCCAAGAGACCCAGTACTTC. It yields the protein CASTRTGQETQYF. The J gene is TRBJ2-5, the V gene TRBV11-2; 7 nucleotides line up with TRBD1. Germline assignment: CDR1 SGHAT and CDR2 FQNNGV. The trim removed 7 bases at V and 1 base at J, leaving 3 bases unmatched. This CDR3 region has 13 residues. Based on the CDR3 plus reference TRBV11-2 and TRBJ2-5, the full variable domain is EAGVAQSPRYKIIEKRQSVAFWCNPISGHATLYWYQQILGQGPKLLIQFQNNGVVDDSQLPKDRFSAERLKGVDSTLKIQPAKLEDSAVYLCASTRTGQETQYFGPGTRLLVL.